The clone carrying this T cell receptor (beta chain) was seen ten or more times. Its antigen is undetermined. This sample stems from a study of read filtering for tumor transcriptome and immune sequencing. Background on the study: Patients were approximately 18 male and about 15 female, mean age around 70 years, range about 45 to 85. About 8 patients were R-ISS I, approximately 15 were R-ISS II, more than five were R-ISS III. TCR-mapped reads were about 4.05 to 11 million with IR-seq versus roughly 75 to 1,400 with RNA-seq. Study results and caveats: This fraction held mixed bone marrow immune cells after CD138-negative sorting.

The library was built from roughly 400 ng RNA with molecular barcoded adaptors for alpha/delta and beta/gamma chains. From the reads, TCRdb called clonotypes with MiXCR, one entry per CDR3 protein. The data show tens of thousands of distinct CDR3 sequences, roughly 19% seen once. The source is a donor over 35 with multiple myeloma. The specimen sequenced was a population of CD138-negative cells sorted from bone marrow.

The CDR3: CSAKRMDSGSRDTQYF. In DNA form, the CDR3 reads TGCAGTGCTAAAAGAATGGATAGCGGGAGTCGGGATACGCAGTATTTT. The rearrangement links TRBV20-1 to TRBJ2-3; 9 bases line up with TRBD2. J lost 6 bases, V lost 4 bases, and 14 bases had no gene match. The CDR3 has 16 residues. CDR1 is DFQATT, CDR2 SNEGSKA, per germline (reference sequence).